The clone carrying this T cell receptor beta chain appeared a few times. Its specificity is unknown. For the second PCR, which ran for about 7 to 11 cycles, a sample-barcoded 5' primer and a J-beta primer mix were used. Individual samples furnished no less than 3 million CDR3-containing paired-end reads apiece. TCRdb analysed the 5' RACE reads with MiXCR anew, one entry per CDR3 protein. The sample lists around 710,000 distinct CDR3 sequences; more than 40% were seen once. This record belongs to a study of blood T cells in healthy people across ages. Healthy Caucasians from Russia aged about 6 to 90 served as donors. Findings and caveats of the study: A greater number of naive CD4+ cells and higher diversity distinguished long-lived donors from aged donors. Those diversity estimates obtained from one million T cells were thought to be underestimates.

This TCR was recovered from a woman aged 60-75 years in good health. The material sequenced was blood.

CDR3: CSAGRQGSNQPQHF. CDR3 sequence (DNA): TGCAGTGCTGGTAGACAGGGGAGCAATCAGCCCCAGCATTTT. The rearrangement links TRBV20-1 to TRBJ1-5; the match to TRBD1 covers 8 bases. The CDR3 is 14 residues long. Germline V gene sequence: CDR1 DFQATT, CDR2 SNEGSKA (reference sequence). The ends lost 5 bases at V and 1 base at J; junction bases unmatched: 4.